The rows below give T cell receptor beta chains drawn from one sample of a study. TCRdb re-derived calls from the 5' RACE reads in MiXCR, one entry per CDR3 protein. This sample has tens of thousands of distinct CDR3 sequences, with more than 15% found just once. Specimen: naive CD4+ T cells sorted from blood. These TCRs come from a female donor with breast cancer. CDR3s include the opening cysteine and the closing phenylalanine or tryptophan. The order of the fields is D gene, J gene, clone size, V gene, CDR3 protein, CDR3 DNA. The D gene is left open where the match is weak. Clone size is stated in some rows and not others, as once, few, many or a class when expanded.

>NA|TRBJ1-1|NA|TRBV12-3/TRBV12-4
CASSLMTEAFF
TGTGCCAGCAGTTTGATGACTGAAGCTTTCTTT
>TRBD2|TRBJ2-1|NA|TRBV6-5
CASSPQAGGEQFF
TGTGCCAGCAGCCCCCAAGCGGGAGGCGAGCAGTTCTTC
>NA|TRBJ2-1|NA|TRBV20-1
CSAPPGGCNEQFF
TGCAGTGCCCCCCCTGGGGGGTGCAATGAGCAGTTCTTC
>NA|TRBJ1-1|many|TRBV20-1
CSASRQVATEAFF
TGCAGTGCTAGCCGACAGGTCGCGACTGAAGCTTTCTTT
>NA|TRBJ2-3|many|TRBV5-1
CASSFSGTDTQYF
TGCGCCAGCAGCTTTTCAGGGACTGATACGCAGTATTTT
>NA|TRBJ2-2|few|TRBV5-1
CASSLEQGSTGELFF
TGCGCCAGCAGCTTGGAGCAGGGTAGCACCGGGGAGCTGTTTTTT
>TRBD2|TRBJ2-7|few|TRBV7-3
CASSLGTSEKVF
TGTGCCAGCAGCTTAGGGACTAGCGAGAAAGTCTTC
>NA|TRBJ2-3|few|TRBV5-1
CASSPSPGTRGDTQYF
TGCGCCAGCAGCCCCTCCCCCGGGACCCGGGGAGATACGCAGTATTTT
>NA|TRBJ2-6|NA|TRBV20-1
CRARGAGVWANVLTF
TGCAGGGCTAGGGGGGCGGGAGTCTGGGCCAACGTCCTGACTTTC
>TRBD2|TRBJ2-3|NA|TRBV4-2
CASSQVSGRLAGGTDTQYF
TGTGCCAGCAGCCAAGTTTCCGGTCGGCTAGCGGGAGGCACAGATACGCAGTATTTT
>NA|TRBJ1-2|few|TRBV2
CASRDRSYGYTF
TGTGCCAGCAGGGACAGAAGCTATGGCTACACCTTC
>NA|TRBJ1-4|few|TRBV7-9
CASSPGRVEEKLFF
TGTGCCAGCAGCCCAGGCAGGGTGGAGGAAAAACTGTTTTTT
>TRBD1|TRBJ1-4|many|TRBV9
CASSPQRGQEKLFF
TGTGCCAGCAGCCCGCAGAGGGGGCAGGAAAAACTGTTTTTT
>NA|TRBJ1-2|many|TRBV7-2
CASSLARAYGYTF
TGTGCCAGCAGCTTAGCCAGGGCCTATGGCTACACCTTC
>NA|TRBJ2-1|NA|TRBV5-5
CASSPSWGPSYNEQFF
TGTGCCAGCAGCCCCTCCTGGGGTCCCTCCTACAATGAGCAGTTCTTC
>TRBD1|TRBJ1-1|NA|TRBV29-1
CSSWDRGSTEAFF
TGCAGCTCCTGGGACAGGGGGAGCACTGAAGCTTTCTTT
>TRBD1|TRBJ1-5|NA|TRBV20-1
CSAREGQGSQPQHF
TGCAGTGCTAGAGAGGGACAGGGGAGTCAGCCCCAGCATTTT
>TRBD2|TRBJ2-3|few|TRBV20-1
CSAREPSGRLPDTQYF
TGCAGTGCTAGAGAACCTAGCGGGAGGCTTCCAGATACGCAGTATTTT
>TRBD1|TRBJ2-7|few|TRBV5-1
CASTKYTGAEQYF
TGCGCCAGCACTAAATATACAGGGGCCGAGCAGTACTTC
>NA|TRBJ2-1|many|TRBV20-1
CSARGEAPQGNEQFF
TGCAGTGCCCGTGGGGAGGCCCCTCAAGGCAATGAGCAGTTCTTC
>NA|TRBJ2-1|NA|TRBV9
CASSAGRKQFF
TGTGCCAGCAGCGCAGGAAGGAAGCAGTTCTTC
>TRBD1|TRBJ1-1|many|TRBV12-3/TRBV12-4
CASSQGQGRGVTEAFF
TGTGCCAGCAGTCAAGGACAGGGTAGAGGCGTCACTGAAGCTTTCTTT
>NA|TRBJ2-2|NA|TRBV28
CASLQAQTGELFF
TGTGCCAGCCTTCAGGCCCAGACCGGGGAGCTGTTTTTT
>NA|TRBJ1-4|NA|TRBV5-1
CAGSPTPTNEKLLF
TGCGCCGGCAGCCCGACACCAACTAATGAAAAACTGTTGTTT
>NA|TRBJ1-6|few|TRBV15
CATSRSYQGTYNSPLHF
TGTGCCACCAGCAGATCTTACCAGGGGACCTATAATTCACCCCTCCACTTT
>NA|TRBJ1-1|few|TRBV12-3/TRBV12-4
CASSNNGHLNTEAFF
TGTGCCAGCAGTAACAACGGACACCTGAACACTGAAGCTTTCTTT
>NA|TRBJ2-3|NA|TRBV5-1
CASSLTGLTDTQYF
TGCGCCAGCAGCCTTACAGGGTTAACAGATACGCAGTATTTT
>NA|TRBJ2-1|many|TRBV5-1
CASSEQGADYNEQFF
TGCGCCAGCAGCGAACAGGGAGCGGACTACAATGAGCAGTTCTTC
>NA|TRBJ1-1|few|TRBV29-1
CSSPYWELEAFF
TGCAGCTCCCCCTATTGGGAACTTGAGGCTTTCTTT
>NA|TRBJ2-5|NA|TRBV5-1
CASKPRTEQETQYF
TGCGCCAGCAAACCACGGACGGAGCAAGAGACCCAGTACTTC
>TRBD2|TRBJ2-1|many|TRBV6-5
CASWGGGAGDNEQFF
TGTGCCAGCTGGGGCGGGGGGGCAGGTGACAATGAGCAGTTCTTC
>NA|TRBJ2-7|NA|TRBV6-6
CASSYNRGYEQYF
TGTGCCAGCAGTTACAACCGGGGCTACGAGCAGTACTTC
>NA|TRBJ2-7|NA|TRBV7-9
CASSLTGVSEQYF
TGTGCCAGCAGCTTAACGGGAGTTAGCGAGCAGTACTTC
>TRBD2|TRBJ2-3|NA|TRBV9
CASRDGGTNTQYF
TGTGCCAGCCGGGACGGGGGGACGAATACGCAGTATTTT
>NA|TRBJ2-2|NA|TRBV7-8
CASSQDGLYTGELFF
TGTGCCAGCAGCCAGGACGGATTATACACCGGGGAGCTGTTTTTT
>TRBD1|TRBJ1-2|NA|TRBV15
CATSRQGAGGYTF
TGTGCCACCAGCAGGCAGGGGGCAGGTGGCTACACCTTC
>TRBD2|TRBJ2-3|NA|TRBV20-1
CSAPPSGGGTDTQYF
TGCAGTGCCCCTCCTAGCGGGGGTGGCACAGATACGCAGTATTTT